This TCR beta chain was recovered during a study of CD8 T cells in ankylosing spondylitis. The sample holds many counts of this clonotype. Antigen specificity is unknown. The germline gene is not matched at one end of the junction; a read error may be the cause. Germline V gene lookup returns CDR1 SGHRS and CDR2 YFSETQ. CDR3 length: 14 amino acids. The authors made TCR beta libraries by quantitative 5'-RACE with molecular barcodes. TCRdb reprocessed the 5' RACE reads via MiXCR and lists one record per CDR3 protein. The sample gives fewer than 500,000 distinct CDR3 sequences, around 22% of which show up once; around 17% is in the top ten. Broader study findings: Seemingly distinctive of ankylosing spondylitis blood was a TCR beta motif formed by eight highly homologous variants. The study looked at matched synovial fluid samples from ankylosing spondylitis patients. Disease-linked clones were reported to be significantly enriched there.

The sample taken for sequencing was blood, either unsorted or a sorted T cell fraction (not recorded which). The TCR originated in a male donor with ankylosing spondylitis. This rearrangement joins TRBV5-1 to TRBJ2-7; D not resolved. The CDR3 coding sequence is TGTGCCAGCAGCTTAGTAGCAGGCTCCTACGAGCAGTACTTC. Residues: CASSLVAGSYEQYF.